This T cell receptor beta chain was identified during a study of identifying expanded T cells in peripheral blood. TCRdb's copy holds only in-frame clones and misses some; the assay was immunoSEQ multiplex PCR. The table shows around 60,000 clones, with about 85% occurring only once. Healthy donors had no documented immune events, such as infections, while sampled. This clone occurred once. CDR1 and CDR2 (germline): LNHDA, SQIVND (reference sequence). V gave up 3 bases and J gave up 8 bases; unmatched junction bases: 11. This CDR3 is 16 amino acids long. The specimen sequenced was blood. The receptor was isolated from a person aged 18 to 75 in good health. The chain is built from TRBV19 and TRBJ2-1; 9 positions agree with TRBD1. CDR3 sequence (DNA): TGTGCCAGTAGTATGCTCACCCCCGGGACAGGGTATGAGCAGTTCTTC. Translation gives CASSMLTPGTGYEQFF. Combining the CDR3 with reference TRBV19 and TRBJ2-1 gives the whole variable domain DGGITQSPKYLFRKEGQNVTLSCEQNLNHDAMYWYRQDPGQGLRLIYYSQIVNDFQKGDIAEGYSVSREKKESFPLTVTSAQKNPTAFYLCASSMLTPGTGYEQFFGPGTRLTVL.